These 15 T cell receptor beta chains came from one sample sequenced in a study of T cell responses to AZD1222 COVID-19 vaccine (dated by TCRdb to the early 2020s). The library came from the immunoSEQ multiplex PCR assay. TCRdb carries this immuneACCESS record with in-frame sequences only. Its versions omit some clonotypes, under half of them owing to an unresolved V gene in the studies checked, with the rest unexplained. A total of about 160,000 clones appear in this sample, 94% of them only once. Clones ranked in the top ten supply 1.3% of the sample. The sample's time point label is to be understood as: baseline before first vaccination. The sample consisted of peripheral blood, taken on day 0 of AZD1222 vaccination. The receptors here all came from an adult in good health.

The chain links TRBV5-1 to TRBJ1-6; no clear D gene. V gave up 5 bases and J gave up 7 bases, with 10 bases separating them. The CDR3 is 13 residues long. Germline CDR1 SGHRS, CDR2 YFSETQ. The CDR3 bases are TGCGCCAGCAGTGCCACCGCGAATTCACCCCTCCACTTT. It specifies CASSATANSPLHF.

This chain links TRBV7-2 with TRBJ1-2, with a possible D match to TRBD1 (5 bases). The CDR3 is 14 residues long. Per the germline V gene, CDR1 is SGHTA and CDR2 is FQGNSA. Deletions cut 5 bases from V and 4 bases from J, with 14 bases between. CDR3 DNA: TGTGCCAGCAGCCCGGGGCTCATGGTCTATGGCTACACCTTC. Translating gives CASSPGLMVYGYTF.

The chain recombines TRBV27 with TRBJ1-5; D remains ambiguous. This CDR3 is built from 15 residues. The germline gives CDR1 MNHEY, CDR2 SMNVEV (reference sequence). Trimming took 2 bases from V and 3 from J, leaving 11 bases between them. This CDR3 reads CASSLSGRINQPQHF. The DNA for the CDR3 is TGTGCCAGCAGTTTAAGCGGCAGGATCAATCAGCCCCAGCATTTT.

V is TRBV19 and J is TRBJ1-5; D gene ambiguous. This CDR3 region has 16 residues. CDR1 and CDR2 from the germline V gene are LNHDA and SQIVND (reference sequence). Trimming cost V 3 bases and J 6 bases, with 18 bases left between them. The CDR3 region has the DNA TGTGCCAGTAGTATTTCCGGAAAGGTGCACGGTCAGCCCCAGCATTTT. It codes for CASSISGKVHGQPQHF. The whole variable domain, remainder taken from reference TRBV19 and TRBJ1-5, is DGGITQSPKYLFRKEGQNVTLSCEQNLNHDAMYWYRQDPGQGLRLIYYSQIVNDFQKGDIAEGYSVSREKKESFPLTVTSAQKNPTAFYLCASSISGKVHGQPQHFGDGTRLSIL.

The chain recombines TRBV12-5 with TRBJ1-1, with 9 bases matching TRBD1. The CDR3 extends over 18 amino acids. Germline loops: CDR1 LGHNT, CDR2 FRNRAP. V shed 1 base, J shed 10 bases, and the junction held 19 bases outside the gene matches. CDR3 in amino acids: CASGLAGDRDTRRLGAFF. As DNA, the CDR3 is TGTGCTAGTGGTTTGGCGGGGGACAGGGATACCCGGCGGCTTGGAGCTTTCTTT.

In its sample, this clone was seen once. The CDR3 spells CASSFRTGRETEAFF. In DNA, the CDR3 is TGTGCCAGCAGCTTTAGGACAGGGCGGGAGACTGAAGCTTTCTTT. The genes are TRBV5-8 and TRBJ1-1, with 8 nucleotides matching TRBD1. Germline V CDR1 and CDR2: SGHTS, YDEGEE. The V segment lost 2 bases and the J segment 5 bases; nucleotides outside the gene matches: 8. The CDR3 is made up of 15 amino acids.

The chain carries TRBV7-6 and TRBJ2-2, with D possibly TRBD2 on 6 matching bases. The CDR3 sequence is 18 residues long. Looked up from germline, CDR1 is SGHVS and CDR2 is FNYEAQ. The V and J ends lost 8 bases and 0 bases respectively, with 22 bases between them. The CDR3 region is CASWGPERSGSNTGELFF. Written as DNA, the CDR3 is TGTGCCAGCTGGGGCCCGGAGAGAAGCGGGTCGAACACCGGGGAGCTGTTTTTT. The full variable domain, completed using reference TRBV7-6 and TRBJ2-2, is GAGVSQSPRYKVTKRGQDVALRCDPISGHVSLYWYRQALGQGPEFLTYFNYEAQQDKSGLPNDRFSAERPEGSISTLTIQRTEQRDSAMYRCASWGPERSGSNTGELFFGEGSRLTVL.

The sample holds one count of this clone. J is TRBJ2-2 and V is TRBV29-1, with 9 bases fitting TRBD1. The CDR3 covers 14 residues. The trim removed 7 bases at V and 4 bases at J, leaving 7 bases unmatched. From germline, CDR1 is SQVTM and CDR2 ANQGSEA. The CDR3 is CSAWTGAGTGELFF. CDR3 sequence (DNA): TGCAGCGCCTGGACAGGGGCAGGCACCGGGGAGCTGTTTTTT.

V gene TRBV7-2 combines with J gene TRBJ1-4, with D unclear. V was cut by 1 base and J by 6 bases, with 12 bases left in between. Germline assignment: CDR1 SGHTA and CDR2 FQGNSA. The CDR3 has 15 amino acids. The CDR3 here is CASSLEALGYEKLFF. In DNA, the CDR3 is TGTGCCAGCAGCTTAGAGGCGTTGGGGTATGAAAAACTGTTTTTT.

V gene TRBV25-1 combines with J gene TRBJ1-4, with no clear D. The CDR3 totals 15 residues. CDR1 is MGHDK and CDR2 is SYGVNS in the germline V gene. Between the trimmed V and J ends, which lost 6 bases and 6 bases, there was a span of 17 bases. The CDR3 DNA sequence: TGTGCCAGCAGCGAGTCCGGGAGGCCCGATGAAAAACTGTTTTTT. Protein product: CASSESGRPDEKLFF.

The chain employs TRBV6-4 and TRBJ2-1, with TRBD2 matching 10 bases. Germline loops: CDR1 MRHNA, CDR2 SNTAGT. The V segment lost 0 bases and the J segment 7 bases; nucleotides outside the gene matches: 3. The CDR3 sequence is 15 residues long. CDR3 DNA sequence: TGTGCCAGCAGTGACTCAGCGGGGGGGCAGAATGAGCAGTTCTTC. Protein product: CASSDSAGGQNEQFF.

The CDR3 loop is CASSLEGTGGNNEQFF. The DNA of the CDR3 is TGTGCCAGCAGCTTAGAGGGGACAGGAGGCAACAATGAGCAGTTCTTC. The chain employs TRBV7-8 and TRBJ2-1; 8 nucleotides agree with TRBD1. Germline loops: CDR1 SGHVS, CDR2 FQNEAQ. The CDR3 is 16 residues long. J was trimmed by 5 bases and V by 1 base; bases with no gene match: 7.

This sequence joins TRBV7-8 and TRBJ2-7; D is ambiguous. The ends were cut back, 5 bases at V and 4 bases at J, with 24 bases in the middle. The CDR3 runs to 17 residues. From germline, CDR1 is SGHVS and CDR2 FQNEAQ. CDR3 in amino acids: CASSPRGSVVAKYEQYV. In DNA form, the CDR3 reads TGTGCCAGCAGCCCTAGAGGCTCTGTGGTGGCAAAGTACGAGCAGTACGTC.

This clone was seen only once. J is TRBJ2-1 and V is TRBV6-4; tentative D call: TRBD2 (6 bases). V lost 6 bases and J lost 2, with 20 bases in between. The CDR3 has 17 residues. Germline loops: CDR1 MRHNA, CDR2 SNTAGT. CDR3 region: CASSLQMVAGPYNEQFF. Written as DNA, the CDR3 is TGTGCCAGCAGCCTCCAAATGGTCGCGGGGCCCTACAATGAGCAGTTCTTC.

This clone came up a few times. The CDR3 coding sequence is TGTGCCAGCAGTTATGGGGATTCCCACCCCCAGCATTTT. Amino acid sequence: CASSYGDSHPQHF. V and J are TRBV6-5 and TRBJ1-5; the D is unclear. Germline V CDR1 and CDR2: MNHEY, SVGAGI. The CDR3 runs 13 residues. Trimming pared 3 bases from V and 10 bases from J, leaving 13 bases between.